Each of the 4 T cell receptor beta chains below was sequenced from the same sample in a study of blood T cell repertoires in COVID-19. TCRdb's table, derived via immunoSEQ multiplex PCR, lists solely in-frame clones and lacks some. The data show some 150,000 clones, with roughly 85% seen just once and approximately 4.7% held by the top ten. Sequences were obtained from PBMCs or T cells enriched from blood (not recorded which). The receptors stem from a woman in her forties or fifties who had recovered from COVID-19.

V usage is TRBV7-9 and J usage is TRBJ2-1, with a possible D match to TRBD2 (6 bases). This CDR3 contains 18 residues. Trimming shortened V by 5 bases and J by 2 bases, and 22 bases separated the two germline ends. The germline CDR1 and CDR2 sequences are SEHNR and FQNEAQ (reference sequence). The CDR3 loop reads CASSPKMRVSGAYNEQFF. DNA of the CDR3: TGTGCCAGCAGCCCCAAGATGAGGGTTAGCGGAGCCTACAATGAGCAGTTCTTC.

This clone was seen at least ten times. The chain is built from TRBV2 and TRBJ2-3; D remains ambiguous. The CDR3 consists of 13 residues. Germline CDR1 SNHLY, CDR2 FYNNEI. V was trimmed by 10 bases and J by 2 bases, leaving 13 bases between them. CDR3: CATTLRPTDTQYF. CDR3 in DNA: TGTGCCACCACCCTGAGGCCCACAGATACGCAGTATTTT. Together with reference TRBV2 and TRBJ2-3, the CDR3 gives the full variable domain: EPEVTQTPSHQVTQMGQEVILRCVPISNHLYFYWYRQILGQKVEFLVSFYNNEISEKSEIFDDQFSVERPDGSNFTLKIRSTKLEDSAMYFCATTLRPTDTQYFGPGTRLTVL.

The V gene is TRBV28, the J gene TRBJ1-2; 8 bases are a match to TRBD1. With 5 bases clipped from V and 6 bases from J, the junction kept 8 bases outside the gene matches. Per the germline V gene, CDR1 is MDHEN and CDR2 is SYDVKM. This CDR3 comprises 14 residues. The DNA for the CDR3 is TGTGCCAGCAGTACCCCGGACAGGGTTGATGGCTACACCTTC. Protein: CASSTPDRVDGYTF.

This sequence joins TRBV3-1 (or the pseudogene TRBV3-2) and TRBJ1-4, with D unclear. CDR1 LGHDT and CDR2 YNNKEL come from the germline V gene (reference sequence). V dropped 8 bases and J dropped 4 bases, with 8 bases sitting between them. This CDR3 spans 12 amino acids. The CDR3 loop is CASAGLNEKLFF. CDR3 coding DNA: TGTGCCAGCGCGGGTCTTAATGAAAAACTGTTTTTT.